Shown below are 28 T cell receptor beta chains from a single sample sequenced in a study of graft-versus-host responses after intestinal transplantation. The table came from immunoSEQ multiplex PCR; TCRdb's copy has only in-frame clones and leaves some out. The profile shows 45,000 to 65,000 clones, around 93% of them singletons. These receptors' targets are unknown. The material was unstimulated CD4+ T cells sorted from spleen or lymph node cells, obtained before transplant. The receptors stem from a human donor who was the organ donor for an intestinal transplant.

The chain recombines TRBV6-5 with TRBJ1-1; TRBD1 aligns across 7 bases. The ends lost 6 bases at V and 2 bases at J; junction bases unmatched: 9. The CDR3 has 15 amino acids. Germline CDR1 is MNHEY and CDR2 is SVGAGI. This CDR3 reads CASSLNRGRNTEAFF. Written as DNA, the CDR3 is TGTGCCAGCAGCTTGAACAGGGGCAGAAACACTGAAGCTTTCTTT.

This chain uses TRBV30 with TRBJ1-3, with D perhaps TRBD1 (6 bases). Germline V gives CDR1 GTSNPN, CDR2 SVGIG (reference sequence). Trimming cost V 0 bases and J 5 bases, with 14 bases left between them. The CDR3 has 15 residues. The CDR3: CAWSVLVGARNTIYF. The CDR3 nucleotides read TGTGCCTGGAGTGTACTCGTGGGGGCGCGAAACACCATATATTTT.

The V gene is TRBV6-5, the J gene TRBJ2-7; D may be TRBD2 (6 bases). Trimming took off 0 bases at V and 1 base at J, with 10 bases between the two ends. Germline CDR1 reads MNHEY; CDR2 reads SVGAGI. The CDR3 contains 15 residues. In DNA, the CDR3 is TGTGCCAGCAGTTACTCCCAGGGAGGATCCTACGAGCAGTACTTC. Encoded protein: CASSYSQGGSYEQYF.

The chain is built from TRBV7-2 and TRBJ2-3, with TRBD2 matching over 12 bases. CDR1 is SGHTA and CDR2 is FQGNSA in the germline V gene. Germline trimming cut 4 bases from V and 3 bases from J; bases unmatched to any gene: 8. CDR3 size: 17 residues. The CDR3 loop reads CASSYRSTSGGTDTQYF. CDR3 nucleotides: TGTGCCAGCAGCTACCGTTCGACTAGCGGGGGTACAGATACGCAGTATTTT.

This clone was detected only once. Other DNA sequences within the sample encode an identical CDR3. V gene TRBV18 combines with J gene TRBJ2-4, with D maybe TRBD2 (5 bases). V was shortened by 2 bases and J by 4 bases, with 6 bases between the two germline ends. The CDR3 totals 13 residues. The germline V gene encodes CDR1 KGHSH and CDR2 LQKENI. The CDR3 reads CASSPSGKNIQYF. DNA for the CDR3: TGTGCCAGCTCACCATCGGGGAAAAACATTCAGTACTTC.

This clone was seen just once. V usage is TRBV5-1 and J usage is TRBJ1-3; TRBD1 aligns across 7 bases. This CDR3 has 14 amino acids. Germline V lookup: CDR1 SGHRS, CDR2 YFSETQ. The trim removed 2 bases at V and 2 bases at J, leaving 1 base unmatched. The CDR3 loop is CASSFQGAGNTIYF. CDR3 in DNA: TGCGCCAGCAGCTTCCAGGGGGCTGGAAACACCATATATTTT.

The chain joins TRBV6-6 to TRBJ1-5; TRBD1 aligns across 10 bases. The CDR3 covers 16 residues. The J segment lost 3 bases and the V segment lost 0 bases, leaving 2 bases of the junction unmatched. Germline V CDR1 and CDR2: MNHNY, SVGAGI (reference sequence). The CDR3 region is CASSYSTGGINQPQHF. In nucleotides, the CDR3 is TGTGCCAGCAGTTACTCGACAGGGGGCATCAATCAGCCCCAGCATTTT.

The CDR3 nucleotides read TGTGCCAGCAGCTTAGATCGGGCTGGCGGGGGCTGGACCGGGGAGCTGTTTTTT. Its protein product is CASSLDRAGGGWTGELFF. V gene TRBV7-2 combines with J gene TRBJ2-2; perhaps TRBD2 as D (7 bases). Deletions cut 1 base from V and 5 bases from J, with 20 bases between. The CDR3 has 18 amino acids. Looked up from germline, CDR1 is SGHTA and CDR2 is FQGNSA.

To note about this clone: Different DNA sequences within this sample yield the same CDR3. V is TRBV6-1 and J is TRBJ2-7; D is possibly TRBD1 (6 bases). This CDR3 is 13 amino acids long. Germline-derived CDR1 and CDR2 are MNHNS and SASEGT. Trimming took 2 bases from V and 3 from J, leaving 8 bases between them. CDR3 protein: CASSEHRVYEQYF. In DNA form, the CDR3 reads TGTGCCAGCAGTGAACACAGGGTCTACGAGCAGTACTTC.

This rearrangement joins TRBV19 to TRBJ2-3; perhaps D is TRBD1 or TRBD2 (5 bases each). Trimming stripped 4 bases from V and 0 bases from J, with 20 bases between. Germline V gene lookup returns CDR1 LNHDA and CDR2 SQIVND (reference sequence). The CDR3 spans 18 residues. CDR3 DNA: TGTGCCAGTAGTAGCCCTTTAGGGGAGACGGCTAGCACAGATACGCAGTATTTT. Encoded protein: CASSSPLGETASTDTQYF.

J is TRBJ2-7 and V is TRBV5-1; tentative D call: TRBD2 (6 bases). This CDR3 has 15 amino acids. Germline V CDR1 and CDR2: SGHRS, YFSETQ. V was trimmed by 1 base and J by 0 bases, leaving 11 bases between them. In nucleotides, the CDR3 is TGCGCCAGCAGCTTGAGCGTGGGAGGCTCCTACGAGCAGTACTTC. Its translation: CASSLSVGGSYEQYF.

The genes are TRBV7-2 and TRBJ2-5; D might be TRBD2 (5 bases). This CDR3 has 13 residues. V was pared by 6 bases and J by 3 bases, with 11 bases between. The germline CDR1 and CDR2 sequences are SGHTA and FQGNSA. The CDR3 loop is CASRFTGKETQYF. The CDR3 nucleotides read TGTGCCAGCAGGTTTACGGGGAAAGAGACCCAGTACTTC.

CDR3 region: CASSPPTLLAGLTLSSYNEQFF. The CDR3 DNA sequence: TGTGCCAGCTCACCACCAACCTTACTAGCGGGGCTAACATTAAGCTCCTACAATGAGCAGTTCTTC. The V call is TRBV18, the J call TRBJ2-1, with 10 nucleotides matching TRBD2. This CDR3 comprises 22 residues. The trim removed 0 bases at V and 0 bases at J, leaving 17 bases unmatched. Germline V gene sequence: CDR1 KGHSH, CDR2 LQKENI.

This chain uses TRBV11-3 with TRBJ1-5; D perhaps matches TRBD1 (5 bases). Germline V gene data show CDR1 as SGHNT and CDR2 as YENEEA. The V gene lost 3 bases and the J gene lost 4 bases, with 25 bases spanning the gap. CDR3 length equals 19 residues. This chain's CDR3 is CASSFAPPPNRQENQPQHF. CDR3 nucleotide sequence: TGTGCCAGCAGCTTCGCACCCCCCCCTAACAGGCAGGAAAATCAGCCCCAGCATTTT.

The chain couples TRBV25-1 to TRBJ2-3, with TRBD2 identical over 9 bases. The CDR3 extends over 15 amino acids. After removal of 5 bases from V and 1 base from J, the junction contained 4 bases not matched to a gene. CDR1 is MGHDK, CDR2 SYGVNS, per germline. CDR3 protein: CASSSGGRGTDTQYF. The CDR3 coding sequence is TGTGCCAGCAGTAGCGGGGGGCGTGGCACAGATACGCAGTATTTT.

The genes are TRBV20-1 and TRBJ2-5; D is unresolved. The germline gives CDR1 DFQATT, CDR2 SNEGSKA (reference sequence). V shed 5 bases and J shed 1 base, with 2 bases lying between them. The CDR3 is 10 amino acids. CDR3 in amino acids: CSAGQETQYF. The CDR3 nucleotides read TGCAGTGCTGGCCAAGAGACCCAGTACTTC.

V and J are TRBV6-1 and TRBJ1-1, with no clear D. V was shortened by 5 bases and J by 0 bases, with 13 bases between the two germline ends. The CDR3 covers 15 residues. Germline V gene sequence: CDR1 MNHNS, CDR2 SASEGT. CDR3 residues: CASSKWTAVNTEAFF. The CDR3 bases are TGTGCCAGCAGTAAGTGGACGGCCGTGAACACTGAAGCTTTCTTT.

This clone was found once. The J gene is TRBJ1-6, the V gene TRBV7-3, with TRBD1 as a possible D gene (5 bases). CDR1 is SGHTA, CDR2 FQGTGA, per germline. The CDR3 length is 15 residues. Deletions cut 6 bases from V and 8 bases from J, with 17 bases between. The CDR3 DNA follows: TGTGCCAGCAGTCCCCGGGGAGGGGTTGATTCACCCCTCCACTTT. Translating it yields CASSPRGGVDSPLHF.

The chain combines TRBV18 with TRBJ1-2; D unclear. The CDR3 runs to 14 residues. The V gene lost 3 bases and the J gene lost 4 bases, with 12 bases spanning the gap. The germline V gene has CDR1 KGHSH and CDR2 LQKENI. CDR3 in DNA: TGTGCCAGCTCACCGACGGACTCCGCCTATGGCTACACCTTC. Its translation is CASSPTDSAYGYTF.

The chain's CDR3 is CASRIAGTSGDTQYF. CDR3 in DNA: TGTGCCAGCAGAATAGCGGGGACGTCTGGGGATACGCAGTATTTT. The V and J genes are TRBV7-9 and TRBJ2-3, with 8 bases that match TRBD2. Unmatched junction bases numbered 11, after V lost 6 bases and J lost 6 bases. Germline CDR1 SEHNR, CDR2 FQNEAQ (reference sequence). The CDR3 contains 15 residues.

CDR3 loop: CASSGQGTPLSGNTIYF. CDR3 sequence (DNA): TGTGCCAGCAGCGGACAGGGGACTCCTCTCTCTGGAAACACCATATATTTT. The rearrangement uses TRBV7-2 and TRBJ1-3; 9 positions match TRBD1. This CDR3 region has 17 residues. V dropped 5 bases and J dropped 0; count of bases not matched to a gene: 8. From germline, CDR1 is SGHTA and CDR2 FQGNSA.

The rearrangement uses TRBV20-1 and TRBJ2-5, with D unclear. This CDR3 comprises 11 residues. Germline loops: CDR1 DFQATT, CDR2 SNEGSKA (reference sequence). The CDR3 DNA reads TGCCTACCCAAGAAGGAAGAGACCCAGTACTTC. Amino acids: CLPKKEETQYF.

CDR3 nucleotide sequence: TGTGCCAGTAGTATACGCCCGAACACTGAAGCTTTCTTT. Translating gives CASSIRPNTEAFF. The rearrangement uses TRBV19 and TRBJ1-1; no clear D gene. The CDR3 is 13 residues long. V lost 2 bases, J lost 1 base, and 5 bases lay in between. CDR1 and CDR2 (germline): LNHDA, SQIVND (reference sequence).

The V and J genes are TRBV11-2 and TRBJ2-1, with a tentative D call TRBD1 (5 bases). This CDR3 has 14 residues. The germline gives CDR1 SGHAT, CDR2 FQNNGV. Trimming removed 4 bases from V and 5 bases from J, with 12 bases in between. CDR3 amino acids: CASSSIQGNNEQFF. The CDR3 nucleotides read TGTGCCAGCAGCTCAATCCAGGGCAACAATGAGCAGTTCTTC.

The chain combines TRBV7-2 with TRBJ2-7; maybe TRBD1 (5 bases). The germline gives CDR1 SGHTA, CDR2 FQGNSA. Trimming left V 2 bases short and J 0 bases short, with 14 bases between. This CDR3 has 16 amino acids. CDR3 sequence: CASSLSGRAYSYEQYF. Here the CDR3 DNA reads TGTGCCAGCAGCTTATCGGGCAGGGCCTACTCCTACGAGCAGTACTTC.

This sequence joins TRBV7-9 and TRBJ1-1; 8 bases line up with TRBD1. Germline CDR1 and CDR2: SEHNR and FQNEAQ (reference sequence). V was pared by 5 bases and J by 4 bases, with 3 bases of the junction left unmatched. CDR3 length: 13 residues. The CDR3 DNA reads TGTGCCAGCAGCAACCAGGGGGCCACTGAAGCTTTCTTT. Its protein is CASSNQGATEAFF.

The CDR3 loop is CASSFRGGRGETQYF. For the CDR3, the DNA is TGTGCCAGCAGCTTCCGGGGGGGCCGGGGTGAGACCCAGTACTTC. This chain joins TRBV7-8 and TRBJ2-5, with TRBD2 matching over 8 bases. There are 15 residues in the CDR3. Germline V lookup: CDR1 SGHVS, CDR2 FQNEAQ. V lost 3 bases, J lost 5 bases, and 8 bases stayed unmatched.

This chain connects TRBV5-1 to TRBJ1-2; D unresolved. CDR1 is SGHRS, CDR2 YFSETQ, per germline. V was clipped by 1 base and J by 7 bases, with 8 bases between them. The CDR3 consists of 12 residues. DNA for the CDR3: TGCGCCAGCAGCTTGTCCGGGTCTGGCTACACCTTC. Protein: CASSLSGSGYTF.